Listed here is a single TCR beta chain. This table comes from immunoSEQ multiplex PCR, and its TCRdb copy is limited to in-frame clones, with some not included. This table has about 130,000 clones, 79% appearing once. These data originate in a study of blood T cell repertoires in COVID-19. Germline trimming cut 5 bases from V and 8 bases from J; bases unmatched to any gene: 6. CDR1 and CDR2 (germline): KGHDR, SFDVKD. This CDR3 comprises 15 residues. Sequenced sample: peripheral blood. This clonotype was obtained from a man aged 40-50 years with active or convalescent COVID-19. The chain carries TRBV24-1 and TRBJ2-2; 11 bases align to TRBD2. The CDR3 is CATSASLAGEGELFF. For the CDR3, the DNA is TGTGCCACCAGTGCTTCACTAGCGGGAGAAGGGGAGCTGTTTTTT.